The subject of this entry is one T cell receptor (beta chain). This CDR3 comprises 13 residues. Germline V CDR1 and CDR2: GTSNPN, SVGIG (reference sequence). The V and J ends lost 4 bases and 2 bases respectively, with 9 bases between them. Produced via immunoSEQ multiplex PCR; TCRdb's table is partial and in-frame only. The table includes about 57,000 clones, roughly 85% detected once. The sample comes from a study of blood T cell repertoires in COVID-19. At the level of the study: Acute and convalescent COVID-19 samples came from the United States, Italy and Spain. T cells, B-cell-depleted T cells, or PBMCs provided the cDNA or gDNA that served as material.

The J gene is TRBJ1-3, the V gene TRBV30; D is perhaps TRBD1 (5 bases). The sequence derives from a man aged 60 to 69 with acute or convalescent COVID-19. Sequenced sample: peripheral blood. CDR3 residues: CAWTPGPGNTIYF. In DNA, the CDR3 is TGTGCCTGGACCCCAGGGCCTGGAAACACCATATATTTT.